Listed below are T cell receptor beta chains from one sample, sequenced in a study of Ad26.COV2.S vaccination and SARS-CoV-2 variants. Sequencing used immunoSEQ multiplex PCR; TCRdb keeps in-frame clones, though not all of them. The repertoire holds about 350,000 clones, with approximately 86% as singletons. The sequencing here drew on peripheral blood, taken in a trial of Ad26.COV2.S vaccine versus placebo. The origin of the receptors is a person aged 18-60 years who received the Ad26.COV2.S COVID-19 vaccine or a placebo. CDR3s include the opening cysteine and the closing phenylalanine or tryptophan. The order of the fields is clone size, J gene, D gene, V gene, CDR3 DNA, CDR3 protein. The D gene is left open where the match is weak. Size is stated for part of the rows, as once, few or many counts, or as a class when the clone is expanded.

clone size: .
J gene: TRBJ2-7
D gene: .
V gene: TRBV6-4
CDR3 DNA: TGTGCCAGCATGACGGCGCAGACGGCCCGAACCTACGAGCAGTACTTC
CDR3 protein: CASMTAQTARTYEQYF

clone size: many
J gene: TRBJ2-7
D gene: TRBD1
V gene: TRBV28
CDR3 DNA: TGTGCCAGCTTCCGTCGTAGTTACGGACAGGGAGTGAGGGAGCAGTACTTC
CDR3 protein: CASFRRSYGQGVREQYF

clone size: .
J gene: TRBJ1-4
D gene: .
V gene: TRBV10-3
CDR3 DNA: TGTGCCATCAGTGAGGGGGGGATGACTAATGAAAAACTGTTTTTT
CDR3 protein: CAISEGGMTNEKLFF

clone size: .
J gene: TRBJ1-5
D gene: TRBD1
V gene: TRBV15
CDR3 DNA: TGTGCCACCAGCAGAGCCGGGACAGGGTTTCAGCCCCAGCATTTT
CDR3 protein: CATSRAGTGFQPQHF

clone size: .
J gene: TRBJ2-1
D gene: TRBD1
V gene: TRBV24-1
CDR3 DNA: TGTGCCACCAGTCCCGACAGGGGGCACTACAATGAGCAGTTCTTC
CDR3 protein: CATSPDRGHYNEQFF

clone size: .
J gene: TRBJ1-6
D gene: .
V gene: TRBV19
CDR3 DNA: TGTGCCAGTAGTGCCAGAAATTCACCCCTCCACTTT
CDR3 protein: CASSARNSPLHF

clone size: .
J gene: TRBJ2-3
D gene: .
V gene: TRBV7-3
CDR3 DNA: TGTGCCAGCAGCCCCAGACCCACAGATACGCAGTATTTT
CDR3 protein: CASSPRPTDTQYF

clone size: .
J gene: TRBJ2-7
D gene: TRBD1
V gene: TRBV12-3/TRBV12-4
CDR3 DNA: TGTGCCAGCAGTTGGGACAGGGGGGGCGAGCAGTACTTC
CDR3 protein: CASSWDRGGEQYF

clone size: once
J gene: TRBJ2-3
D gene: .
V gene: TRBV5-1
CDR3 DNA: TGCGCCAGCAGCTTGGGGGCCAGCTTGGTGTCAGATACGCAGTATTTT
CDR3 protein: CASSLGASLVSDTQYF

clone size: .
J gene: TRBJ2-1
D gene: TRBD2
V gene: TRBV18
CDR3 DNA: TGTGCCAGCTCACCACCAAGCGGGGGGTACAATGAGCAGTTCTTC
CDR3 protein: CASSPPSGGYNEQFF

clone size: .
J gene: TRBJ1-2
D gene: .
V gene: TRBV7-9
CDR3 DNA: TGTGCCAGCAGCTTAGCAGAGGGGGACGGCTACACCTTC
CDR3 protein: CASSLAEGDGYTF

clone size: few
J gene: TRBJ1-2
D gene: .
V gene: TRBV7-9
CDR3 DNA: TGTGCCAGCAGCTTAAGTATGGTCTATGGCTACACCTTC
CDR3 protein: CASSLSMVYGYTF

clone size: .
J gene: TRBJ2-7
D gene: TRBD2
V gene: TRBV2
CDR3 DNA: TGTGCCAGCAGCTCGGCGGGGGGGCGGAACGAGCAGTACTTC
CDR3 protein: CASSSAGGRNEQYF

clone size: .
J gene: TRBJ2-1
D gene: TRBD1
V gene: TRBV5-6
CDR3 DNA: TGTGCCAGCAGCCCCGGACCGGACAGGACGGGTAATGAGCAGTTCTTC
CDR3 protein: CASSPGPDRTGNEQFF

clone size: few
J gene: TRBJ2-1
D gene: TRBD2
V gene: TRBV28
CDR3 DNA: TGTGCCAGCAGTTGGAGAACCGGGACTAGCGGGAGGGCCACCTACAATGAGCAGTTCTTC
CDR3 protein: CASSWRTGTSGRATYNEQFF

clone size: .
J gene: TRBJ1-2
D gene: .
V gene: TRBV4-3
CDR3 DNA: TGCGCCAGCAGCCAATCTAGGGGCGTTAACTATGGCTACACCTTC
CDR3 protein: CASSQSRGVNYGYTF

clone size: .
J gene: TRBJ2-7
D gene: TRBD1
V gene: TRBV5-5
CDR3 DNA: TGTGCCAGCAGCAGCGGACAGGGAAGAGACGAGCAGTACTTC
CDR3 protein: CASSSGQGRDEQYF

clone size: .
J gene: TRBJ2-3
D gene: .
V gene: TRBV5-4
CDR3 DNA: TGTGCCAGCAGCTTGGCCTCCTCGTATGGGCCATCAGATACGCAGTATTTT
CDR3 protein: CASSLASSYGPSDTQYF

clone size: few
J gene: TRBJ1-1
D gene: .
V gene: TRBV6-5
CDR3 DNA: TGTGCCAGCAGTCCTACGAGGGGGGCGAGCACTGAAGCTTTCTTT
CDR3 protein: CASSPTRGASTEAFF

clone size: .
J gene: TRBJ2-7
D gene: TRBD2
V gene: TRBV12-3/TRBV12-4
CDR3 DNA: TGTGCCAGCAGTGGGACTAGCGGCGAGCAGTACTTC
CDR3 protein: CASSGTSGEQYF